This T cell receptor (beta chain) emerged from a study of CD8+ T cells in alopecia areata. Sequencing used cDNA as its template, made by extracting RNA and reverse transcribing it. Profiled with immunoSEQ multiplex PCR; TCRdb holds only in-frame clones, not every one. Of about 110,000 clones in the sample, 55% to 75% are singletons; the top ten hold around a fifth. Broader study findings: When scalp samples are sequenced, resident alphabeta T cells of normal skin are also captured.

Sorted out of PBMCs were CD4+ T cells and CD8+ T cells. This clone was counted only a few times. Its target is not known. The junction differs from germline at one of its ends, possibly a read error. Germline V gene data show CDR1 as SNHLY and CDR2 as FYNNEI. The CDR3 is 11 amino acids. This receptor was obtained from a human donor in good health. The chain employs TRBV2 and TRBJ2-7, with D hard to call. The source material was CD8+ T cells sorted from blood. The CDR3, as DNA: TGTGCCAGCAGTGATGAGATTGTGGCCTTCTTC. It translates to CASSDEIVAFF.